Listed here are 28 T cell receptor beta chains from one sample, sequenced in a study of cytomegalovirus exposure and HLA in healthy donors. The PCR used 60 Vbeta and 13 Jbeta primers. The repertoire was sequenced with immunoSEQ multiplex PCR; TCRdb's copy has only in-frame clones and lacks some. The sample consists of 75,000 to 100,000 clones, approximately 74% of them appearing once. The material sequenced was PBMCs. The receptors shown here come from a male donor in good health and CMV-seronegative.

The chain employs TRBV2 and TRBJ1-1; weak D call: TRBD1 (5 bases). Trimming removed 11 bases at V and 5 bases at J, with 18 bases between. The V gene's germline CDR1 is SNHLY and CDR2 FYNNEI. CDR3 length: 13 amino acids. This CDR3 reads CAGTLSSRTEAFF. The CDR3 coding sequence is TGTGCCGGGACTCTTAGTTCTCGGACTGAAGCTTTCTTT.

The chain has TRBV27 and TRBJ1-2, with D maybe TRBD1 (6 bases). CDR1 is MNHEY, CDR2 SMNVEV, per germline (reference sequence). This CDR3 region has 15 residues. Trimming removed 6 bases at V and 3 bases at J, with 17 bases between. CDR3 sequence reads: CASSSGDKLYYGYTF. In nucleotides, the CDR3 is TGTGCCAGCAGCTCAGGGGACAAACTTTACTATGGCTACACCTTC.

The CDR3 is CASSVGDRPYEQYF. CDR3 nucleotide sequence: TGTGCCAGCAGCGTAGGGGACAGGCCCTACGAGCAGTACTTC. J is TRBJ2-7 and V is TRBV9, with 8 nucleotides matching TRBD1. The CDR3 loop spans 14 amino acids. Germline CDR1 reads SGDLS; CDR2 reads YYNGEE. V trimming: 0 bases; J trimming: 2 bases; junction bases outside the gene matches: 1.

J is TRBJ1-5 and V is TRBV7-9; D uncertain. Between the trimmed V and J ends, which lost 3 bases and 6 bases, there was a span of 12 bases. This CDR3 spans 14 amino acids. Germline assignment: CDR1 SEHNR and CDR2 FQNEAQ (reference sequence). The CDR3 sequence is CASSLAGNGQPQHF. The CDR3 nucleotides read TGTGCCAGCAGCTTGGCGGGGAACGGTCAGCCCCAGCATTTT.

Written as DNA, the CDR3 is TGTGCCAGCAGTTTAGCGGGAGGGCCTTCAAGTAAAGAGACCCAGTACTTC. This translates into CASSLAGGPSSKETQYF. The genes are TRBV27 and TRBJ2-5; 9 bases agree with TRBD2. Looked up from germline, CDR1 is MNHEY and CDR2 is SMNVEV (reference sequence). V shed 2 bases and J 3 bases; nucleotides not matched to a gene: 10. The CDR3 consists of 17 residues.

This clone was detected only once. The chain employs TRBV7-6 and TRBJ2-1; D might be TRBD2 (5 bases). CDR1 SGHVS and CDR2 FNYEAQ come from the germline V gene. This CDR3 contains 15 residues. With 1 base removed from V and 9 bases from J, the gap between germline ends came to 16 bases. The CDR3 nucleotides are TGTGCCAGCAGCTTAGGGTCAAGAGAGGGAAGTGAGCAGTTCTTC. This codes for CASSLGSREGSEQFF.

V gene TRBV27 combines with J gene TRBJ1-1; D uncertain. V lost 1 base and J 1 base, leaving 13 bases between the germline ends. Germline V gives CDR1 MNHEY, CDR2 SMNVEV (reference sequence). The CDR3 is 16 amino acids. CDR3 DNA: TGTGCCAGCAGTTTATTTCAAGGCAGGCGGAACACTGAAGCTTTCTTT. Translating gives CASSLFQGRRNTEAFF.

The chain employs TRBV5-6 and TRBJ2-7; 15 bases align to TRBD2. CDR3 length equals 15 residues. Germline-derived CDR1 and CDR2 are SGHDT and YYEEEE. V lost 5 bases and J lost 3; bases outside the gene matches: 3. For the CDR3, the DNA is TGTGCCAGCAGTAGGGGACTAGCGGGAGGCTACGAGCAGTACTTC. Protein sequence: CASSRGLAGGYEQYF.

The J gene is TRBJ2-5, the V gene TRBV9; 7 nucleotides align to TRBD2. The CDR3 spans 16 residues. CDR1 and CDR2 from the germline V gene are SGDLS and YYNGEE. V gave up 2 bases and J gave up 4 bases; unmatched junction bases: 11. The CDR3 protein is CASSVTAGAGRETQYF. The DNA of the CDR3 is TGTGCCAGCAGCGTCACCGCGGGAGCGGGGAGAGAGACCCAGTACTTC.

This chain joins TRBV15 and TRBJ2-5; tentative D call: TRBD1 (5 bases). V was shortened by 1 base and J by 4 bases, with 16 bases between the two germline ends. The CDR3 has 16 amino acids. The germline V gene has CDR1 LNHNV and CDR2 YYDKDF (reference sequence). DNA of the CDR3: TGTGCCACCAGCAGAGCACGGCAGGGCGTGCGAGAGACCCAGTACTTC. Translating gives CATSRARQGVRETQYF. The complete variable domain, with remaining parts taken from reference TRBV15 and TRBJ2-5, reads DAMVIQNPRYQVTQFGKPVTLSCSQTLNHNVMYWYQQKSSQAPKLLFHYYDKDFNNEADTPDNFQSRRPNTSFCFLDIRSPGLGDTAMYLCATSRARQGVRETQYFGPGTRLLVL.

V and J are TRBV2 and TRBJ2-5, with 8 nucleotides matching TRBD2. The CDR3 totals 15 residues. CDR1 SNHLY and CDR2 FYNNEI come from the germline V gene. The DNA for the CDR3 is TGTGCTCGCGCGGCGACTAGCGCAATCCAAGAGACCCAGTACTTC. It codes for CARAATSAIQETQYF.

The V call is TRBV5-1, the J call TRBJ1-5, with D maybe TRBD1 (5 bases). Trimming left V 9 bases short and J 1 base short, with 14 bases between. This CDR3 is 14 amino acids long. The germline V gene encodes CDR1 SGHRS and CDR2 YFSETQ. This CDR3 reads CANSRAVSNQPQHF. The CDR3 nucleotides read TGCGCCAACTCCAGGGCTGTGAGCAATCAGCCCCAGCATTTT.

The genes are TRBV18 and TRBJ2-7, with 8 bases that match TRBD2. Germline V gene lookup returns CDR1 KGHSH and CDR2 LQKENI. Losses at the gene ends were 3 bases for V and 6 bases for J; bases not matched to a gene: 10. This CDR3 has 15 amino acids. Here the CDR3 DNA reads TGTGCCAGCTCACCCGGCGGGGGGATTATGGGCGAGCAGTACTTC. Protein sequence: CASSPGGGIMGEQYF. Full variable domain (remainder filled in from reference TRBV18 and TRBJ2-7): NAGVMQNPRHLVRRRGQEARLRCSPMKGHSHVYWYRQLPEEGLKFMVYLQKENIIDESGMPKERFSAEFPKEGPSILRIQQVVRGDSAAYFCASSPGGGIMGEQYFGPGTRLTVT.

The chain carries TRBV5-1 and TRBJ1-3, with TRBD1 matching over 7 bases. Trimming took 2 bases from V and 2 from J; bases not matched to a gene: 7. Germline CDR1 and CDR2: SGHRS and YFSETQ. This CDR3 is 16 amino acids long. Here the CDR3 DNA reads TGCGCCAGCAGCTTAGGGGGACAGATCACTGGAAACACCATATATTTT. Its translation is CASSLGGQITGNTIYF.

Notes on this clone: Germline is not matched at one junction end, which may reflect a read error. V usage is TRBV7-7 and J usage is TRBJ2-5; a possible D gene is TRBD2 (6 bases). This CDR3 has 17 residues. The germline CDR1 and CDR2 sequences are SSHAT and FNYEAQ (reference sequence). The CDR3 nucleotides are TGTGCTAGCAGCGAGGGAAAGATAGGACTACTTATCCAGACCCAGTACTTC. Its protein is CASSEGKIGLLIQTQYF.

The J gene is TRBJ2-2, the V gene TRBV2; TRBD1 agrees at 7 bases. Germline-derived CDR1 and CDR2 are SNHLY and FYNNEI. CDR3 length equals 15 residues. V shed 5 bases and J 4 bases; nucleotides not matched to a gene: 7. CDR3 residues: CASSRQGLGTGELFF. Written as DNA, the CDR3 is TGTGCCAGCAGTCGACAGGGCTTGGGCACCGGGGAGCTGTTTTTT.

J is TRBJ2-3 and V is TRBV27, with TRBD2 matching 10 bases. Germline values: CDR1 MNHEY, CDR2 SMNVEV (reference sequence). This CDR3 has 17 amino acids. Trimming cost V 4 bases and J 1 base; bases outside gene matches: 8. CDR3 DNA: TGTGCCAGCAGTTACTTTAGCGGGAGGCCCGGCACAGATACGCAGTATTTT. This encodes CASSYFSGRPGTDTQYF.

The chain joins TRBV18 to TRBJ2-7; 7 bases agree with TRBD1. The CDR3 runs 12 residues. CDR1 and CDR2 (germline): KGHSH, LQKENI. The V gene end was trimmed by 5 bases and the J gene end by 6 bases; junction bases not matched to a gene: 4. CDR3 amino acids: CASSSNRGEQYF. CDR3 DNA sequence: TGTGCCAGCTCATCTAACAGGGGCGAGCAGTACTTC.

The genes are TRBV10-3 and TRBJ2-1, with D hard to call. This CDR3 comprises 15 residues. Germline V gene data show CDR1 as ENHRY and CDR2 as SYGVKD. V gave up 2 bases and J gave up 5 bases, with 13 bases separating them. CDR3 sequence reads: CAISEGQADNNEQFF. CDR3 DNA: TGTGCCATCAGTGAGGGTCAGGCCGATAACAATGAGCAGTTCTTC.

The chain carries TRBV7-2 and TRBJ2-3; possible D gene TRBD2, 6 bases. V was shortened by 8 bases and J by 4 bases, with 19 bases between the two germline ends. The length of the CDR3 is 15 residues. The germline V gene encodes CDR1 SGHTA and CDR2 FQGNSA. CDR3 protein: CASRSGGVGADTQYF. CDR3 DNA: TGTGCCAGCCGTTCCGGGGGTGTGGGTGCAGATACGCAGTATTTT.

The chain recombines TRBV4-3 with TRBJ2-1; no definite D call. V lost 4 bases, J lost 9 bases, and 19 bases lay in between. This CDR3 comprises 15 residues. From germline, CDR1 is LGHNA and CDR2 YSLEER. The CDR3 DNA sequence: TGCGCCAGCAGCCTAGTGAGGCTAGTCTCCGGTGAGCAGTTCTTC. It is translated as CASSLVRLVSGEQFF.

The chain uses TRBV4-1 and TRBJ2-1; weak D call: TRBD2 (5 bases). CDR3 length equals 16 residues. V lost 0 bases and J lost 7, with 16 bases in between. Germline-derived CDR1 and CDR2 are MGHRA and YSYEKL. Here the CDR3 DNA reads TGCGCCAGCAGCCAAGATACTAGTTGGCGTGGGAATGAGCAGTTCTTC. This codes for CASSQDTSWRGNEQFF.

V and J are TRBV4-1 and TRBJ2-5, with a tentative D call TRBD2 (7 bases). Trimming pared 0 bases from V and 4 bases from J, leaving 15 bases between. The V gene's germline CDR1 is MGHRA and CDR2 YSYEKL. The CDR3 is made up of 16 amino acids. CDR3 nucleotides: TGCGCCAGCAGCCAAGAAGGGGGGGGCCTCAGAGAGACCCAGTACTTC. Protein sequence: CASSQEGGGLRETQYF.

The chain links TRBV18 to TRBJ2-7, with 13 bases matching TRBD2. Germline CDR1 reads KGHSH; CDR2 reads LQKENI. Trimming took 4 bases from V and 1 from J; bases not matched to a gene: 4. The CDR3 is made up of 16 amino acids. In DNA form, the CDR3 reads TGTGCCAGCTCACTAGGGACTAGCGGGACTTCCTACGAGCAGTACTTC. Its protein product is CASSLGTSGTSYEQYF.

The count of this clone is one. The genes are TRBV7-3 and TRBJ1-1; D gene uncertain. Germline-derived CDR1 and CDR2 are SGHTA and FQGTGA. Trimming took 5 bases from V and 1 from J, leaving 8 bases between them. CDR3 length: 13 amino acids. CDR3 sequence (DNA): TGTGCCAGCAGCCCCACAAGGAACACTGAAGCTTTCTTT. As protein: CASSPTRNTEAFF.

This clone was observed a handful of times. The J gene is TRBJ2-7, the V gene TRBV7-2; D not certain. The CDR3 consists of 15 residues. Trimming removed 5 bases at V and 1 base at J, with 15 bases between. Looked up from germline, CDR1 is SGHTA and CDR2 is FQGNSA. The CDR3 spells CASSDSRYSSYEQYF. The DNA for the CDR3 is TGTGCCAGCAGCGATAGCCGCTATTCTTCCTACGAGCAGTACTTC.

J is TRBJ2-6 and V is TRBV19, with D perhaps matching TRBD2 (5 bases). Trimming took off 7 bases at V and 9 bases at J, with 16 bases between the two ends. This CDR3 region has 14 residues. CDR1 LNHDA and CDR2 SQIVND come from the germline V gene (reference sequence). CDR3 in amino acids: CASMDGLAVNVLTF. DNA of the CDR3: TGTGCCAGTATGGATGGGCTAGCAGTCAACGTCCTGACTTTC.

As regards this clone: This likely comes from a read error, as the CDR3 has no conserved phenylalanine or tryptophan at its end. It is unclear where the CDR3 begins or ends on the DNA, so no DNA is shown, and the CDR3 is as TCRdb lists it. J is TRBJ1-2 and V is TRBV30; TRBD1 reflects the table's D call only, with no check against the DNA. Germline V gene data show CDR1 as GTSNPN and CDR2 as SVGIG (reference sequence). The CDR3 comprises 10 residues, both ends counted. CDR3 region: CAWMMHRVKL.